The 9 T cell receptor beta chains below were found in one sample sequenced in a study of T cell changes during pregnancy in multiple sclerosis. The table came from immunoSEQ multiplex PCR; TCRdb's copy has only in-frame clones and leaves some out. The sample has around 64,000 clones, 85% to 95% seen once. Sequencing used CD4+ T cells from peripheral blood mononuclear cells, obtained after pregnancy. The receptors were sampled from a female donor with multiple sclerosis, enrolled in a pregnancy study.

V is TRBV15 and J is TRBJ1-1, with D maybe TRBD1 (6 bases). Trimming shortened V by 3 bases and J by 7 bases, and 12 bases separated the two germline ends. The CDR3 runs 13 residues. Looked up from germline, CDR1 is LNHNV and CDR2 is YYDKDF (reference sequence). As DNA, the CDR3 is TGTGCCACCAGCAGCCTGAGGGGGAGTGAAGCTTTCTTT. Translation gives CATSSLRGSEAFF.

The rearrangement uses TRBV7-2 and TRBJ2-7; D call uncertain. This CDR3 region has 12 residues. Germline loops: CDR1 SGHTA, CDR2 FQGNSA. V shed 3 bases and J shed 2 bases, with 5 bases lying between them. CDR3 DNA: TGTGCCAGCAGCTTCCACACCTACGAGCAGTACTTC. It translates to CASSFHTYEQYF.

The V gene is TRBV6-6, the J gene TRBJ2-1; perhaps TRBD1 as D (5 bases). Between the trimmed V and J ends, which lost 4 bases and 6 bases, there was a span of 10 bases. CDR1 MNHNY and CDR2 SVGAGI come from the germline V gene (reference sequence). The CDR3 consists of 13 residues. The CDR3 DNA reads TGTGCCAGCAGTTCCTCGGACACCAATGAGCAGTTCTTC. This codes for CASSSSDTNEQFF.

The rearrangement joins TRBV10-1 to TRBJ1-3; 7 nucleotides match TRBD1. The V segment lost 4 bases and the J segment 0 bases; nucleotides outside the gene matches: 12. Germline V gene sequence: CDR1 WNHNN, CDR2 SYGVQD (reference sequence). The CDR3 runs 18 residues. Written as DNA, the CDR3 is TGCGCCAGCAGTGGGAAACGGGACAGTCCCTACTCTGGAAACACCATATATTTT. Translating gives CASSGKRDSPYSGNTIYF.

The gene calls are TRBV2 and TRBJ2-1, with 8 bases aligning to TRBD2. Germline V gene lookup returns CDR1 SNHLY and CDR2 FYNNEI. V dropped 1 base and J dropped 4; count of bases not matched to a gene: 6. CDR3 length equals 16 residues. The CDR3 coding sequence is TGTGCCAGCAGTGAAGGTCCAGCGGGGGCTTACAATGAGCAGTTCTTC. Translated, it gives CASSEGPAGAYNEQFF.

This rearrangement joins TRBV5-1 to TRBJ2-7; 9 bases fit TRBD1. The germline V gene encodes CDR1 SGHRS and CDR2 YFSETQ. The CDR3 extends over 18 amino acids. The V segment lost 4 bases and the J segment 6 bases; nucleotides outside the gene matches: 20. The CDR3 loop is CASSKTGGRAEGMGEQYF. The CDR3 region has the DNA TGCGCCAGCAGCAAGACAGGGGGTAGGGCCGAGGGCATGGGCGAGCAGTACTTC. Looking up the rest from reference TRBV5-1 and TRBJ2-7 gives the full variable domain: KAGVTQTPRYLIKTRGQQVTLSCSPISGHRSVSWYQQTPGQGLQFLFEYFSETQRNKGNFPGRFSGRQFSNSRSEMNVSTLELGDSALYLCASSKTGGRAEGMGEQYFGPGTRLTVT.

The rearrangement links TRBV2 to TRBJ1-1; possible D gene TRBD1, 5 bases. Germline V lookup: CDR1 SNHLY, CDR2 FYNNEI. The CDR3 sequence is 16 residues long. With 0 bases removed from V and 4 bases from J, the gap between germline ends came to 15 bases. CDR3 loop: CASSEAVSLRGTEAFF. The DNA of the CDR3 is TGTGCCAGCAGTGAAGCAGTGTCATTAAGGGGCACTGAAGCTTTCTTT.

The J gene is TRBJ2-6, the V gene TRBV7-2, with 9 bases fitting TRBD1. The germline V gene encodes CDR1 SGHTA and CDR2 FQGNSA. The length of the CDR3 is 17 residues. V was pared by 4 bases and J by 4 bases, with 8 bases of the junction left unmatched. The CDR3 protein is CASSSGQGWSGANVLTF. CDR3 DNA sequence: TGTGCCAGCAGCTCAGGACAGGGGTGGTCGGGGGCCAACGTCCTGACTTTC. Complete variable domain (other parts from reference TRBV7-2 and TRBJ2-6): GAGVSQSPSNKVTEKGKDVELRCDPISGHTALYWYRQSLGQGLEFLIYFQGNSAPDKSGLPSDRFSAERTGGSVSTLTIQRTQQEDSAVYLCASSSGQGWSGANVLTFGAGSRLTVL.

The J gene is TRBJ2-5, the V gene TRBV30; TRBD2 aligns across 7 bases. The CDR3 runs to 16 residues. Germline CDR1 and CDR2: GTSNPN and SVGIG (reference sequence). J was trimmed by 6 bases and V by 4 bases; bases with no gene match: 17. In DNA, the CDR3 is TGTGCCTGGAAGGAATTCGTTGGGGGGAGGGCCCAGACCCAGTACTTC. Encoded protein: CAWKEFVGGRAQTQYF. Using reference TRBV30 and TRBJ2-5 for the parts outside the CDR3, the full variable domain is SQTIHQWPATLVQPVGSPLSLECTVEGTSNPNLYWYRQAAGRGLQLLFYSVGIGQISSEVPQNLSASRPQDRQFILSSKKLLLSDSGFYLCAWKEFVGGRAQTQYFGPGTRLLVL.